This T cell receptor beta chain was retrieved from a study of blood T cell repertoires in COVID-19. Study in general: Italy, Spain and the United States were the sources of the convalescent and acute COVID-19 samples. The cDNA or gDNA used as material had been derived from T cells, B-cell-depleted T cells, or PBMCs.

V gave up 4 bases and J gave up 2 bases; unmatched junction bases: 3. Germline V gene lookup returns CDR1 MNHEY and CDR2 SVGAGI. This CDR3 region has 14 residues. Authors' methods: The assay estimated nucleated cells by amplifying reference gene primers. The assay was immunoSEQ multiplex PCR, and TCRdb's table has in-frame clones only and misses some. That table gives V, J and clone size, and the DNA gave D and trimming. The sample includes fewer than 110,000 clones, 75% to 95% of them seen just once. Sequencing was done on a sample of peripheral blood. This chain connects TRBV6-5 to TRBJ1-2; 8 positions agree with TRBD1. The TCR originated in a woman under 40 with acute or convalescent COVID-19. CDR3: CASSLDRANYGYTF. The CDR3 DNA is TGTGCCAGCAGTTTGGACAGGGCCAACTATGGCTACACCTTC.